Listed below are T cell receptor beta chains from one sample, sequenced in a study of cytomegalovirus exposure and HLA in healthy donors. Libraries were prepared by immunoSEQ multiplex PCR; TCRdb keeps only in-frame clonotypes and omits some of them. This table holds roughly 150,000 clones, about 75% found once. Sequenced sample: PBMCs. All receptors come from a man aged 55-75 years in good health and CMV-seronegative. CDR3s include the opening cysteine and the closing phenylalanine or tryptophan. D genes are given only for firm matches. Size values are once, few and many counts, or a class for expanded clones, and some rows have none.

D gene: TRBD1; J gene: TRBJ2-3; clone size: .; V gene: TRBV2; CDR3 DNA: TGTGCCAGAGGGACAGGCAGAACAGATACGCAGTATTTT; CDR3 protein: CARGTGRTDTQYF
D gene: TRBD2; J gene: TRBJ2-3; clone size: few; V gene: TRBV9; CDR3 DNA: TGTGCCAGCAGCGTCCTCGTCGGACTAGCGGGAGAAGTGCTTGGCACAGATACGCAGTATTTT; CDR3 protein: CASSVLVGLAGEVLGTDTQYF
D gene: .; J gene: TRBJ2-1; clone size: .; V gene: TRBV15; CDR3 DNA: TGTGCCACCAGCAGGAGACTAGTCAATGAGCAGTTCTTC; CDR3 protein: CATSRRLVNEQFF
D gene: TRBD1; J gene: TRBJ2-7; clone size: .; V gene: TRBV25-1; CDR3 DNA: TGTGCCAGCAGTAGACAGGGGGCCTACGAGCAGTACTTC; CDR3 protein: CASSRQGAYEQYF
D gene: TRBD2; J gene: TRBJ2-7; clone size: .; V gene: TRBV15; CDR3 DNA: TGTGCCACCAGCCTTCTAGCGGGACACTACGAGCAGTACTTC; CDR3 protein: CATSLLAGHYEQYF
D gene: .; J gene: TRBJ1-5; clone size: .; V gene: TRBV6-6; CDR3 DNA: TGTGCCAGCAGTTCCAGGGATCAGCCCCAGCATTTT; CDR3 protein: CASSSRDQPQHF
D gene: TRBD1; J gene: TRBJ1-1; clone size: .; V gene: TRBV6-1; CDR3 DNA: TGTGCCAGCAGTGAAGAGACAGGGGTCTACACTGAGGCTTTCTTT; CDR3 protein: CASSEETGVYTEAFF
D gene: TRBD1; J gene: TRBJ1-4; clone size: few; V gene: TRBV6-1; CDR3 DNA: TGTGCCAGCAGCTGGACAGGGAGGGATGAAAAACTGTTTTTT; CDR3 protein: CASSWTGRDEKLFF
D gene: .; J gene: TRBJ1-1; clone size: .; V gene: TRBV28; CDR3 DNA: TGTGCCAGCAGTTTATCTCGGGGGATGAACACTGAAGCTTTCTTT; CDR3 protein: CASSLSRGMNTEAFF
D gene: TRBD1; J gene: TRBJ1-1; clone size: .; V gene: TRBV7-2; CDR3 DNA: TGTGCCAGCAGCCAAAGGACAGGGACGGGCACTGAAGCTTTCTTT; CDR3 protein: CASSQRTGTGTEAFF
D gene: .; J gene: TRBJ2-7; clone size: .; V gene: TRBV18; CDR3 DNA: TGTGCCAGCTCAAGAATAAGCGGCCGGCGGGACTACGAGCAGTACTTC; CDR3 protein: CASSRISGRRDYEQYF
D gene: .; J gene: TRBJ1-1; clone size: .; V gene: TRBV9; CDR3 DNA: TGTGCCAGCAGCCTAACAGCCATGAACACTGAAGCTTTCTTT; CDR3 protein: CASSLTAMNTEAFF
D gene: TRBD2; J gene: TRBJ2-5; clone size: .; V gene: TRBV27; CDR3 DNA: TGTGCCAGCAGTGGACTAGCGGGGAAAGAGACCCAGTACTTC; CDR3 protein: CASSGLAGKETQYF
D gene: .; J gene: TRBJ1-2; clone size: .; V gene: TRBV7-8; CDR3 DNA: TGTGCCAGCAGCCCGCTAGGGAGGGGGAGCTATGGCTACACCTTC; CDR3 protein: CASSPLGRGSYGYTF
D gene: .; J gene: TRBJ1-5; clone size: .; V gene: TRBV7-2; CDR3 DNA: TGTGCCAGCAGCTTAGGCAGTTCCCAGCCCCAGCATTTT; CDR3 protein: CASSLGSSQPQHF
D gene: .; J gene: TRBJ2-7; clone size: .; V gene: TRBV4-3; CDR3 DNA: TGCGCCAGCAGCCAAGATAACAGGCGATACGAGCAGTACTTC; CDR3 protein: CASSQDNRRYEQYF
D gene: .; J gene: TRBJ2-4; clone size: .; V gene: TRBV6-6; CDR3 DNA: TGTGCCAGCAGGTCCGTAGCCAAAAACATTCAGTACTTC; CDR3 protein: CASRSVAKNIQYF
D gene: TRBD2; J gene: TRBJ2-7; clone size: few; V gene: TRBV2; CDR3 DNA: TGTGCCAGCACCCCCTGGGCGGGGGACTACGAGCAGTACTTC; CDR3 protein: CASTPWAGDYEQYF
D gene: .; J gene: TRBJ2-6; clone size: .; V gene: TRBV28; CDR3 DNA: TGTGCCAGCAGTATTGGGGGAGGCATTGGGGCCAACGTCCTGACTTTC; CDR3 protein: CASSIGGGIGANVLTF
D gene: .; J gene: TRBJ1-5; clone size: .; V gene: TRBV27; CDR3 DNA: TGTGCCAGCAGTGTCCAGGGCCCTATGGGCAATCAGCCCCAGCATTTT; CDR3 protein: CASSVQGPMGNQPQHF
D gene: .; J gene: TRBJ2-7; clone size: few; V gene: TRBV7-7; CDR3 DNA: TGTGCCAGCAGCTTAGCGGCACAGGGTTACGAGCAGTACTTC; CDR3 protein: CASSLAAQGYEQYF
D gene: .; J gene: TRBJ1-4; clone size: .; V gene: TRBV30; CDR3 DNA: TGTGCCTGGAGTGTAGAAGGGGGGGATGAAAAACTGTTTTTT; CDR3 protein: CAWSVEGGDEKLFF
D gene: .; J gene: TRBJ2-3; clone size: .; V gene: TRBV29-1; CDR3 DNA: TGCAGCGTTGAACTAGGCAGCACAGATACGCAGTATTTT; CDR3 protein: CSVELGSTDTQYF
D gene: TRBD1; J gene: TRBJ2-1; clone size: .; V gene: TRBV29-1; CDR3 DNA: TGCAGCGGGGGACAGGGTTCTTCCTACAATGAGCAGTTCTTC; CDR3 protein: CSGGQGSSYNEQFF
D gene: .; J gene: TRBJ1-1; clone size: .; V gene: TRBV4-3; CDR3 DNA: TGCGCCAGCAGCCGAGGGGCGGGGATGAACACTGAAGCTTTCTTT; CDR3 protein: CASSRGAGMNTEAFF
D gene: .; J gene: TRBJ1-4; clone size: .; V gene: TRBV9; CDR3 DNA: TGTGCCAGCAGCGTATCCAGTGTTAATGAAAAACTGTTTTTT; CDR3 protein: CASSVSSVNEKLFF
D gene: .; J gene: TRBJ2-2; clone size: .; V gene: TRBV27; CDR3 DNA: TGTGCCAGCAGTTTAACCAGAATCGCAACCGGGGAGCTGTTTTTT; CDR3 protein: CASSLTRIATGELFF
D gene: TRBD1; J gene: TRBJ1-2; clone size: .; V gene: TRBV7-2; CDR3 DNA: TGTGCCAGCAGCTTAGGATGGGACAGCTATGGCTACACCTTC; CDR3 protein: CASSLGWDSYGYTF
D gene: .; J gene: TRBJ2-7; clone size: few; V gene: TRBV29-1; CDR3 DNA: TGCAGCGGAGGAGACAGGTCCTACGAGCAGTACTTC; CDR3 protein: CSGGDRSYEQYF